At least ten counts were recorded for the clone carrying this T cell receptor beta chain. What it binds is not known. This sample was taken from a study of T-cell memory formation after mild COVID-19. Study results and caveats: Largely, contracting CD4+ clones fell within CM and EM, and contracting CD8+ clones within EMRA.

Trimming removed 1 base from V and 0 bases from J, with 7 bases in between. Germline CDR1 reads SGHTA; CDR2 reads FQGTGA. CDR3 size: 15 residues. Amplification by 5'RACE using constant-segment primers produced TCR alpha and TCR beta cDNA libraries that carried sample barcodes and UMIs. TCRdb redid the calling of the 5' RACE reads with MiXCR, one entry per CDR3 protein. The data show roughly 300,000 distinct CDR3 sequences, 16% seen once. The chain links TRBV7-3 to TRBJ2-1; either TRBD1 or TRBD2 may fit D (6 bases each). The material sequenced was PBMCs or a T cell subset sorted from them (not recorded which). The TCR comes from a man between 18 and 29 years old who had mild COVID-19 (a few samples of this study predate the infection). Cell type and time point are not known. CDR3 amino acids: CASSLRGASYNEQFF. The CDR3 DNA is TGTGCCAGCAGCTTAAGGGGGGCCTCCTACAATGAGCAGTTCTTC.